A single sample is the source of the 30 T cell receptor beta chains below, sequenced in a study of T-cell reconstitution after alpha-beta-depleted transplantation in children. Unique molecular identifiers were used to barcode this TCRbeta library. TCRdb independently ran MiXCR on the PCR reads; one entry per CDR3 protein. The repertoire has 530,000 or so distinct CDR3 sequences, approximately 30% of them found once; the top ten carry about a third. The input for sequencing was PBMCs, taken before TCRalphabeta/CD19-depleted stem cell transplant. The receptors derive from a boy under three years old with Wiskott-Aldrich syndrome, due to receive a stem cell transplant.

The chain combines TRBV2 with TRBJ1-2; the D is unclear. Germline-derived CDR1 and CDR2 are SNHLY and FYNNEI. CDR3 length: 11 residues. The ends were cut back, 8 bases at V and 0 bases at J, with 4 bases in the middle. CDR3 sequence: CASAANYGYTF. In DNA, the CDR3 is TGTGCCAGCGCAGCTAACTATGGCTACACCTTC.

This clonotype has only a few counts. J is TRBJ2-1 and V is TRBV7-2; D perhaps matches TRBD2 (5 bases). Deletions cut 6 bases from V and 6 bases from J, with 21 bases between. This CDR3 has 16 amino acids. Germline V CDR1 and CDR2: SGHTA, FQGNSA. CDR3 in amino acids: CASSPGLRSPGNEQFF. As DNA, the CDR3 is TGTGCCAGCAGTCCCGGACTGCGATCACCCGGCAATGAGCAGTTCTTC.

This sequence joins TRBV5-1 and TRBJ2-7; 7 bases line up with TRBD1. This CDR3 spans 13 amino acids. V shed 4 bases, J shed 3 bases, and the junction held 4 bases outside the gene matches. Germline V gene data show CDR1 as SGHRS and CDR2 as YFSETQ. The CDR3 region is CASSQTGYYEQYF. The CDR3 DNA is TGCGCCAGCAGCCAGACAGGGTACTACGAGCAGTACTTC.

This clonotype was seen a few times. V gene TRBV3-1 combines with J gene TRBJ2-7; no clear D. Germline loops: CDR1 LGHDT, CDR2 YNNKEL (reference sequence). The CDR3 is 14 amino acids. Deletions cut 1 base from V and 3 bases from J, with 10 bases between. CDR3 DNA sequence: TGTGCCAGCAGCCAAGCGCCCAACTACTACGAGCAGTACTTC. As protein: CASSQAPNYYEQYF.

The chain carries TRBV5-1 and TRBJ1-1; tentatively, D is TRBD1 (6 bases). Per germline, CDR1 SGHRS and CDR2 YFSETQ. The CDR3 runs to 15 residues. V was cut by 0 bases and J by 4 bases, with 13 bases left in between. The CDR3 DNA reads TGCGCCAGCAGCTTGGCGGGCAGGGGAGGCACTGAAGCTTTCTTT. Amino acid sequence: CASSLAGRGGTEAFF.

V is TRBV20-1 and J is TRBJ1-1; unclear D gene. The CDR3 totals 13 residues. Per germline, CDR1 DFQATT and CDR2 SNEGSKA (reference sequence). V shed 2 bases and J shed 5 bases, with 12 bases lying between them. CDR3 region: CSARFSRGTEAFF. For the CDR3, the DNA is TGCAGTGCTAGATTTTCCCGTGGAACTGAAGCTTTCTTT.

The chain is built from TRBV5-5 and TRBJ1-5; possibly TRBD1 for D (5 bases). This CDR3 contains 14 residues. Germline assignment: CDR1 SGHKS and CDR2 YYEKEE (reference sequence). V lost 4 bases and J 5 bases, leaving 13 bases between the germline ends. This chain's CDR3 is CASSPQVRDQPQHF. The DNA of the CDR3 is TGTGCCAGCAGCCCACAGGTCAGGGATCAGCCCCAGCATTTT.

V gene TRBV28 combines with J gene TRBJ1-3, with D perhaps matching TRBD1 (6 bases). V lost 1 base, J lost 6 bases, and 13 bases lay in between. This CDR3 has 15 residues. CDR1 MDHEN and CDR2 SYDVKM come from the germline V gene. DNA of the CDR3: TGTGCCAGCAGTTTATCCCCCAGGGGTGTAAACACCATATATTTT. The encoded protein is CASSLSPRGVNTIYF.

This clonotype was recorded a few times. V and J are TRBV5-1 and TRBJ2-1; 7 bases agree with TRBD2. The CDR3 runs to 13 residues. Per germline, CDR1 SGHRS and CDR2 YFSETQ. With V trimmed by 4 bases and J by 11 bases, 9 bases remained unmatched. The CDR3 reads CASSMQLASKQFF. The CDR3 coding sequence is TGCGCCAGCAGCATGCAACTAGCGAGCAAGCAGTTCTTC. Full variable domain (rest looked up from reference TRBV5-1 and TRBJ2-1): KAGVTQTPRYLIKTRGQQVTLSCSPISGHRSVSWYQQTPGQGLQFLFEYFSETQRNKGNFPGRFSGRQFSNSRSEMNVSTLELGDSALYLCASSMQLASKQFFGPGTRLTVL.

This chain uses TRBV4-1 with TRBJ2-6; 13 bases align to TRBD2. Germline V gene sequence: CDR1 MGHRA, CDR2 YSYEKL. The ends lost 3 bases at V and 7 bases at J; junction bases unmatched: 6. The CDR3 has 17 amino acids. CDR3 DNA sequence: TGCGCCAGCAGCCATCCTCCGGGACTAGCGGGAGCCAACGTCCTGACTTTC. Translating gives CASSHPPGLAGANVLTF.

The chain recombines TRBV29-1 with TRBJ2-1; D is unclear. The V and J ends lost 6 bases and 6 bases respectively, with 15 bases between them. Germline assignment: CDR1 SQVTM and CDR2 ANQGSEA. The length of the CDR3 is 13 residues. The DNA for the CDR3 is TGCAGCGTGCGACTCTCTGGACGCAATGAGCAGTTCTTC. This translates into CSVRLSGRNEQFF.

The J gene is TRBJ2-1, the V gene TRBV24-1; 10 nucleotides align to TRBD1. This CDR3 spans 18 amino acids. Losses at the gene ends were 2 bases for V and 1 base for J; bases not matched to a gene: 7. Germline CDR1 reads KGHDR; CDR2 reads SFDVKD. The DNA of the CDR3 is TGTGCCACCAGTGATTGGGGGGACAGGGGCAGTTCCTACAATGAGCAGTTCTTC. Translating gives CATSDWGDRGSSYNEQFF.

This chain uses TRBV18 with TRBJ2-7, with D unclear. Trimming left V 4 bases short and J 6 bases short, with 4 bases between. In germline, CDR1 is KGHSH, CDR2 LQKENI. This CDR3 spans 10 amino acids. The CDR3 protein is CASSLCEQYF. The CDR3 DNA sequence: TGTGCCAGCTCACTATGCGAGCAGTACTTC.

About this clonotype: At one end the junction does not follow the germline gene, possibly because of a read error. The chain has TRBV7-9 and TRBJ2-1; D gene uncertain. The CDR3 has 8 amino acids. Germline lookup yields CDR1 SEHNR and CDR2 FQNEAQ (reference sequence). The CDR3, as DNA: TGTGCCAGCAGCCCCCCCATCTTC. Its translation: CASSPPIF.

CDR3 residues: CASSRITGELFF. The CDR3 DNA reads TGTGCCAGCAGCCGCATTACCGGGGAGCTGTTTTTT. This sequence joins TRBV3-1 and TRBJ2-2; D unclear. CDR3 size: 12 residues. The germline V gene has CDR1 LGHDT and CDR2 YNNKEL (reference sequence). V was trimmed by 4 bases and J by 5 bases, leaving 5 bases between them.

This clonotype has only a few counts. The gene calls are TRBV7-2 and TRBJ2-7, with a tentative D call TRBD2 (5 bases). The germline V gene has CDR1 SGHTA and CDR2 FQGNSA. The CDR3 is 13 residues long. V lost 5 bases, J lost 3 bases, and 11 bases lay in between. The CDR3 loop reads CASSVSVNYEQYF. CDR3 in DNA: TGTGCCAGCAGCGTTAGCGTAAACTACGAGCAGTACTTC.

This clonotype has more than one count but fewer than ten. Germline is not matched at one junction end, which may reflect a read error. The chain links TRBV20-1 to TRBJ2-1; perhaps TRBD2 as D (6 bases). The length of the CDR3 is 15 residues. Germline V gene sequence: CDR1 DFQATT, CDR2 SNEGSKA (reference sequence). The chain's CDR3 is CSARAVRDSHNEQFF. CDR3 nucleotide sequence: TGCAGTGCTAGAGCGGTTAGGGACTCCCACAATGAGCAGTTCTTC.

The J gene is TRBJ2-1, the V gene TRBV14, with D unresolved. Germline values: CDR1 SGHDN, CDR2 FVKESK. This CDR3 region has 14 residues. V lost 6 bases and J lost 2, with 11 bases in between. DNA of the CDR3: TGTGCCAGCAGAAAGACCGGCACCTACAATGAGCAGTTCTTC. This translates into CASRKTGTYNEQFF.

The chain is built from TRBV27 and TRBJ1-3, with D possibly being TRBD1 (5 bases). Between the trimmed V and J ends, which lost 4 bases and 0 bases, there was a span of 10 bases. This CDR3 region has 15 residues. Germline-derived CDR1 and CDR2 are MNHEY and SMNVEV (reference sequence). In DNA, the CDR3 is TGTGCCAGCAGTTGGGGGGGTACCTCTGGAAACACCATATATTTT. It codes for CASSWGGTSGNTIYF.

This clonotype has a handful of counts. The chain recombines TRBV3-1 with TRBJ2-3, with 9 bases identical to TRBD1. The CDR3 loop spans 17 amino acids. V was pared by 3 bases and J by 8 bases, with 15 bases of the junction left unmatched. Looked up from germline, CDR1 is LGHDT and CDR2 is YNNKEL (reference sequence). As DNA, the CDR3 is TGTGCCAGCAGCCATCCCCCCCCGACAGGGGGAGAAGGTACGCAGTATTTT. Protein: CASSHPPPTGGEGTQYF.

This sequence joins TRBV5-1 and TRBJ1-1; D gene unclear. Trimming took 4 bases from V and 1 from J, leaving 11 bases between them. Germline V CDR1 and CDR2: SGHRS, YFSETQ. This CDR3 is built from 14 residues. This CDR3 reads CASSLISANTEAFF. The CDR3 nucleotides read TGCGCCAGCAGCCTGATTTCGGCGAACACTGAAGCTTTCTTT. The full variable domain, in which reference TRBV5-1 and TRBJ1-1 provide the parts outside the CDR3, is KAGVTQTPRYLIKTRGQQVTLSCSPISGHRSVSWYQQTPGQGLQFLFEYFSETQRNKGNFPGRFSGRQFSNSRSEMNVSTLELGDSALYLCASSLISANTEAFFGQGTRLTVV.

The sample holds a few counts of this clonotype. This chain connects TRBV12-3 or TRBV12-4 to TRBJ2-7; 9 bases match TRBD2. Germline trimming cut 2 bases from V and 3 bases from J; bases unmatched to any gene: 8. The CDR3 extends over 16 amino acids. CDR3 region: CASSLLVLAGIYEQYF. The CDR3 DNA is TGTGCCAGCAGTTTATTAGTTCTAGCGGGAATCTACGAGCAGTACTTC.

Only a few counts were recorded for this clonotype. This chain joins TRBV5-5 and TRBJ1-4; D gene unclear. Trimming pared 4 bases from V and 4 bases from J, leaving 2 bases between. This CDR3 has 11 amino acids. CDR1 and CDR2 (germline): SGHKS, YYEKEE (reference sequence). The CDR3 spells CASSGNEKLFF. The CDR3 bases are TGTGCCAGCAGCGGTAATGAAAAACTGTTTTTT.

V gene TRBV20-1 combines with J gene TRBJ2-7; TRBD2 matches at 8 bases. CDR3 length equals 15 residues. J gave up 0 bases and V 5 bases, and 9 bases lay outside the gene matches. CDR1 DFQATT and CDR2 SNEGSKA come from the germline V gene (reference sequence). The CDR3 protein is CSASLLAVSSYEQYF. CDR3 bases: TGCAGTGCTTCCCTACTAGCGGTGAGCTCCTACGAGCAGTACTTC.

The table lists this clonotype with a few counts. V usage is TRBV19 and J usage is TRBJ2-1; 7 nucleotides align to TRBD2. Germline V lookup: CDR1 LNHDA, CDR2 SQIVND (reference sequence). The CDR3 is 15 amino acids. V shed 5 bases, J shed 3 bases, and the junction held 7 bases outside the gene matches. Here the CDR3 reads CASSPQAGRYNEQFF. In DNA form, the CDR3 reads TGTGCCAGTAGTCCTCAAGCGGGGCGCTACAATGAGCAGTTCTTC.

This clonotype was seen a few times. This chain connects TRBV2 to TRBJ1-3, with TRBD1 matching 8 bases. CDR3 size: 13 residues. Trimming removed 9 bases from V and 5 bases from J; junction bases left unmatched: 6. From germline, CDR1 is SNHLY and CDR2 FYNNEI. CDR3 DNA sequence: TGTGCCAGTTCCGACAGGGGAAGAAACACCATATATTTT. It translates to CASSDRGRNTIYF.

Details on this clonotype: Since a much larger clone is just one base distant, this may be a read error. The chain joins TRBV7-3 to TRBJ2-1, with 11 bases fitting TRBD2. V was clipped by 5 bases and J by 2 bases; unmatched bases: 5. The CDR3 has 16 residues. Germline lookup yields CDR1 SGHTA and CDR2 FQGTGA. CDR3 in amino acids: CASSLGLAEPYNEQFF. Here the CDR3 DNA reads TGTGCCAGCAGCCTGGGACTAGCGGAGCCCTACAATGAGCAGTTCTTC.

This sequence joins TRBV18 and TRBJ2-7; D is uncertain. There are 13 residues in the CDR3. The germline gives CDR1 KGHSH, CDR2 LQKENI. Trimming removed 4 bases at V and 4 bases at J, with 11 bases between. The DNA for the CDR3 is TGTGCCAGCTCACGAAGTTATAGGTACGAGCAGTACTTC. Encoded protein: CASSRSYRYEQYF.

This clonotype was counted a few times. The V gene is TRBV3-1, the J gene TRBJ2-3; perhaps D is TRBD1 or TRBD2 (5 bases each). V lost 1 base and J lost 1, with 15 bases in between. CDR3 length equals 17 residues. CDR1 and CDR2 from the germline V gene are LGHDT and YNNKEL (reference sequence). The CDR3 nucleotides are TGTGCCAGCAGCCAAGGAAGCTGGGGGTTTGGCACAGATACGCAGTATTTT. This codes for CASSQGSWGFGTDTQYF.

This clonotype turned up a few times. The CDR3 spells CASSPRTSGGLEQFF. The CDR3 DNA sequence: TGTGCCAGCAGCCCCCGGACTAGCGGGGGCCTTGAGCAGTTCTTC. The chain uses TRBV4-2 and TRBJ2-1; 13 bases are a match to TRBD2. The CDR3 length is 15 residues. Losses at the gene ends were 4 bases for V and 9 bases for J; bases not matched to a gene: 6. Germline lookup yields CDR1 LGHNA and CDR2 YNFKEQ.